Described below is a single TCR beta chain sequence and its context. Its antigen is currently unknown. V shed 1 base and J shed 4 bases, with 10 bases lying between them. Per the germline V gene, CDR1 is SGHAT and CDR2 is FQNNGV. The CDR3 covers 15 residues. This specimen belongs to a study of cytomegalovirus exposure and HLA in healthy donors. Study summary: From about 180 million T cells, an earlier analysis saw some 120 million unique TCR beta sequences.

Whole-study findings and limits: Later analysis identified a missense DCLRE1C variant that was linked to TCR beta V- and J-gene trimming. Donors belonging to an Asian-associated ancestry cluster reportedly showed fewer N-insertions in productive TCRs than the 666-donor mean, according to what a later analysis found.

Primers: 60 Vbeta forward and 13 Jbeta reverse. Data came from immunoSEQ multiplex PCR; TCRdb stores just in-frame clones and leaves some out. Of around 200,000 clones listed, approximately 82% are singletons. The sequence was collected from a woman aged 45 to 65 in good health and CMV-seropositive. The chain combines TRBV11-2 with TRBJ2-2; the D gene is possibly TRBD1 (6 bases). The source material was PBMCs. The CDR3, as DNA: TGTGCCAGCAGCTTAGCACAGGGTCTCACCGGGGAGCTGTTTTTT. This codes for CASSLAQGLTGELFF.